The 27 T cell receptor beta chains below were found in one sample sequenced in a study of blood T cell repertoires in COVID-19 (TCRdb year 2020). The library was produced with the immunoSEQ multiplex PCR assay. TCRdb holds this immuneACCESS table with in-frame rearrangements only. Some clones are missing; in checked studies, unresolved V genes explain under half, and the rest has no known cause. The sample contains 270,000 or so clones, around 88% of them found a single time. The ten largest clonotypes hold 0.95% to 1.5% of the sample. Sample: PBMCs or T cells enriched from blood (not recorded which). All receptors derive from a woman aged 40 to 50 with acute COVID-19.

The V call is TRBV4-3, the J call TRBJ2-1; 8 nucleotides line up with TRBD2. This CDR3 spans 16 amino acids. Trimming at V came to 1 base and at J to 5 bases, leaving 7 bases not matched to a gene. The germline CDR1 and CDR2 sequences are LGHNA and YSLEER. CDR3 in DNA: TGCGCCAGCAGCCAAGCTCCTAGCGGGTCAAACAATGAGCAGTTCTTC. It encodes CASSQAPSGSNNEQFF.

The rearrangement uses TRBV3-1 (or the pseudogene TRBV3-2) and TRBJ1-4, with D possibly matching TRBD1 (6 bases). The CDR3 covers 13 residues. V was shortened by 0 bases and J by 15 bases, with 14 bases between the two germline ends. CDR1 and CDR2 from the germline V gene are LGHDT and YNNKEL (reference sequence). This CDR3 is CASSQDPGHRVFF. CDR3 sequence (DNA): TGTGCCAGCAGCCAAGATCCGGGACATCGGGTGTTTTTT.

This chain connects TRBV25-1 to TRBJ1-4; TRBD1 matches 9 bases. V was clipped by 6 bases and J by 8 bases; unmatched bases: 7. CDR1 MGHDK and CDR2 SYGVNS come from the germline V gene. The CDR3 length is 14 residues. The CDR3 here is CASRGTGKNEKLFF. CDR3 sequence (DNA): TGTGCCAGCAGGGGGACAGGGAAAAACGAAAAACTGTTTTTT.

The chain couples TRBV10-3 to TRBJ1-3; D may be TRBD1 (5 bases). Trimming removed 2 bases at V and 2 bases at J, with 10 bases between. From germline, CDR1 is ENHRY and CDR2 SYGVKD. This CDR3 region has 15 residues. Here the CDR3 reads CAISEQGGTGNTIYF. CDR3 sequence (DNA): TGTGCCATCAGTGAGCAGGGTGGGACTGGAAACACCATATATTTT.

The rearrangement uses TRBV11-3 and TRBJ1-3; the match to TRBD1 covers 7 bases. With V trimmed by 5 bases and J by 4 bases, 2 bases remained unmatched. The CDR3 covers 13 residues. Germline CDR1 is SGHNT and CDR2 is YENEEA. CDR3: CASSPGQGNTIYF. CDR3 in DNA: TGTGCCAGCAGCCCGGGACAGGGAAACACCATATATTTT.

This rearrangement joins TRBV3-1 (or the pseudogene TRBV3-2) to TRBJ2-7; 8 bases are a match to TRBD2. Germline CDR1 is LGHDT and CDR2 is YNNKEL (reference sequence). Trimming removed 5 bases from V and 5 bases from J; junction bases left unmatched: 14. The CDR3 is 16 residues long. Here the CDR3 reads CASSARWGGRSHEQYF. The CDR3 bases are TGTGCCAGCAGCGCCCGATGGGGCGGGAGGTCCCACGAGCAGTACTTC.

The chain employs TRBV5-1 and TRBJ2-7, with unresolved D. Trimming cost V 1 base and J 6 bases, with 8 bases left between them. The CDR3 totals 12 residues. Per germline, CDR1 SGHRS and CDR2 YFSETQ. Written as DNA, the CDR3 is TGCGCCAGCAGCTTGTTTCCGGGCGAGCAGTACTTC. It yields the protein CASSLFPGEQYF.

This chain connects TRBV5-1 to TRBJ1-1; 7 bases are a match to TRBD1. This CDR3 is built from 15 residues. Losses at the gene ends were 3 bases for V and 4 bases for J; bases not matched to a gene: 9. Germline CDR1 and CDR2: SGHRS and YFSETQ. The CDR3 here is CASSYARPGGTEAFF. The CDR3, as DNA: TGCGCCAGCAGCTACGCCCGACCAGGGGGCACTGAAGCTTTCTTT.

The chain links TRBV18 to TRBJ2-1; a possible D gene is TRBD1 (5 bases). The CDR3 runs 13 residues. CDR1 KGHSH and CDR2 LQKENI come from the germline V gene. Deletions cut 5 bases from V and 10 bases from J, with 15 bases between. The CDR3 loop is CASSFRASGEQFF. CDR3 nucleotide sequence: TGTGCCAGCTCATTTCGAGCGTCAGGGGAGCAGTTCTTC.

The chain uses TRBV14 and TRBJ2-1; TRBD2 agrees at 10 bases. Trimming cost V 4 bases and J 2 bases; bases outside gene matches: 5. The CDR3 sequence is 16 residues long. Germline V gene data show CDR1 as SGHDN and CDR2 as FVKESK. The CDR3 region is CASSLLSGRAYNEQFF. For the CDR3, the DNA is TGTGCCAGCAGCCTTCTGAGCGGGAGGGCCTACAATGAGCAGTTCTTC.

V usage is TRBV30 and J usage is TRBJ1-5; 7 nucleotides agree with TRBD1. Germline V gene sequence: CDR1 GTSNPN, CDR2 SVGIG (reference sequence). The CDR3 loop spans 14 amino acids. V dropped 5 bases and J dropped 2; count of bases not matched to a gene: 6. The CDR3 sequence is CAWSTGTGNQPQHF. The CDR3 region has the DNA TGTGCCTGGTCAACCGGGACAGGCAATCAGCCCCAGCATTTT.

This chain joins TRBV9 and TRBJ1-4; the D gene is possibly TRBD1 (5 bases). The V gene's germline CDR1 is SGDLS and CDR2 YYNGEE. The CDR3 has 15 residues. V was clipped by 6 bases and J by 3 bases, with 15 bases between them. The CDR3 protein is CASTPSWGANEKLFF. The CDR3 coding sequence is TGTGCCAGCACCCCTAGCTGGGGGGCTAATGAAAAACTGTTTTTT. Full variable domain (missing parts from reference TRBV9 and TRBJ1-4): DSGVTQTPKHLITATGQRVTLRCSPRSGDLSVYWYQQSLDQGLQFLIQYYNGEERAKGNILERFSAQQFPDLHSELNLSSLELGDSALYFCASTPSWGANEKLFFGSGTQLSVL.

V is TRBV7-8 and J is TRBJ2-1; 7 bases fit TRBD2. CDR1 is SGHVS and CDR2 is FQNEAQ in the germline V gene. After removal of 5 bases from V and 5 bases from J, the junction contained 9 bases not matched to a gene. CDR3 size: 15 residues. In DNA form, the CDR3 reads TGTGCCAGCAGCGCCGCTAGCGGAATAAACAATGAGCAGTTCTTC. Residues: CASSAASGINNEQFF.

This rearrangement joins TRBV12-5 to TRBJ1-5, with TRBD1 as a possible D gene (6 bases). This CDR3 has 12 residues. Looked up from germline, CDR1 is LGHNT and CDR2 is FRNRAP. Trimming shortened V by 3 bases and J by 6 bases, and 6 bases separated the two germline ends. CDR3 nucleotides: TGTGCTAGTGGTTTACAGGGTCAGCCCCAGCATTTT. Translated: CASGLQGQPQHF. Together with reference TRBV12-5 and TRBJ1-5, the CDR3 gives the full variable domain: DARVTQTPRHKVTEMGQEVTMRCQPILGHNTVFWYRQTMMQGLELLAYFRNRAPLDDSGMPKDRFSAEMPDATLATLKIQPSEPRDSAVYFCASGLQGQPQHFGDGTRLSIL.

The gene calls are TRBV5-6 and TRBJ1-5, with D maybe TRBD1 (5 bases). Germline CDR1 reads SGHDT; CDR2 reads YYEEEE. The length of the CDR3 is 16 residues. V gave up 4 bases and J gave up 0 bases, with 14 bases separating them. The CDR3 loop is CASSRWGTLSNQPQHF. DNA of the CDR3: TGTGCCAGCAGCCGCTGGGGCACCCTTAGCAATCAGCCCCAGCATTTT. Together with reference TRBV5-6 and TRBJ1-5, the CDR3 gives the full variable domain: DAGVTQSPTHLIKTRGQQVTLRCSPKSGHDTVSWYQQALGQGPQFIFQYYEEEERQRGNFPDRFSGHQFPNYSSELNVNALLLGDSALYLCASSRWGTLSNQPQHFGDGTRLSIL.

The chain uses TRBV28 and TRBJ2-5, with TRBD1 identical over 9 bases. The CDR3 contains 15 residues. CDR1 is MDHEN, CDR2 SYDVKM, per germline. Germline trimming cut 2 bases from V and 5 bases from J; bases unmatched to any gene: 6. CDR3 DNA: TGTGCCAGCAGTTTAACACAGGGGGCGCTTGAGACCCAGTACTTC. Protein product: CASSLTQGALETQYF.

The rearrangement uses TRBV5-4 and TRBJ2-7, with a weak D call TRBD1 (6 bases). Germline CDR1 is SGHNT and CDR2 is YYREEE (reference sequence). Between the trimmed V and J ends, which lost 3 bases and 7 bases, there was a span of 20 bases. The CDR3 is 15 residues long. The CDR3 spells CASSSKQGPFREQYF. The CDR3 nucleotides read TGTGCCAGCAGCTCCAAACAGGGACCCTTTCGGGAGCAGTACTTC.

The DNA for the CDR3 is TGTGCCAGCAGCTTGGGACAGGGGGCAAACACCATATATTTT. It codes for CASSLGQGANTIYF. V and J are TRBV7-2 and TRBJ1-3; TRBD1 agrees at 12 bases. Germline lookup yields CDR1 SGHTA and CDR2 FQGNSA. Trimming cost V 3 bases and J 6 bases; bases outside gene matches: 0. This CDR3 comprises 14 residues.

The chain uses TRBV18 and TRBJ2-1, with 7 nucleotides matching TRBD2. Germline assignment: CDR1 KGHSH and CDR2 LQKENI. V shed 3 bases, J shed 0 bases, and the junction held 5 bases outside the gene matches. CDR3 length equals 16 residues. CDR3 nucleotide sequence: TGTGCCAGCTCACCCCCTGGCGGGAGCTCCTACAATGAGCAGTTCTTC. This gives the protein CASSPPGGSSYNEQFF.

The V gene is TRBV27, the J gene TRBJ1-5; 10 positions agree with TRBD1. J gave up 2 bases and V 10 bases, and 8 bases lay outside the gene matches. Germline loops: CDR1 MNHEY, CDR2 SMNVEV (reference sequence). CDR3 length equals 15 residues. This CDR3 is CATASGTGGNQPQHF. CDR3 bases: TGTGCCACCGCCTCGGGGACAGGGGGCAATCAGCCCCAGCATTTT.

The chain carries TRBV7-6 and TRBJ2-7; D may be TRBD1 (6 bases). Germline V gives CDR1 SGHVS, CDR2 FNYEAQ. V was trimmed by 4 bases and J by 5 bases, leaving 12 bases between them. The CDR3 contains 13 residues. The CDR3 region is CASSSTGTDEQYF. The CDR3, as DNA: TGTGCCAGCAGCTCTACAGGGACCGACGAGCAGTACTTC.

V usage is TRBV5-1 and J usage is TRBJ2-1, with D tentatively TRBD2 (5 bases). V was clipped by 3 bases and J by 0 bases, with 10 bases between them. CDR3 length equals 15 residues. Germline-derived CDR1 and CDR2 are SGHRS and YFSETQ. CDR3 amino acids: CASSSSGGSYNEQFF. CDR3 sequence (DNA): TGCGCCAGCAGCTCCTCAGGAGGCTCCTACAATGAGCAGTTCTTC.

The chain combines TRBV11-3 with TRBJ2-7; maybe TRBD1 (7 bases). The V gene's germline CDR1 is SGHNT and CDR2 YENEEA. Trimming removed 3 bases from V and 3 bases from J, with 15 bases in between. The CDR3 extends over 15 amino acids. The CDR3 loop is CASSLGGQRSYEQYV. The CDR3 DNA sequence: TGTGCCAGCAGCTTGGGGGGACAGAGGAGCTACGAGCAGTACGTC.

The chain links TRBV4-1 to TRBJ1-4, with D possibly TRBD1 on 6 matching bases. The germline V and J ends were trimmed by 2 bases and 5 bases, with 12 bases remaining between them. CDR3 length: 15 residues. Germline assignment: CDR1 MGHRA and CDR2 YSYEKL. The CDR3 coding sequence is TGCGCCAGCAGCCAAATCGACAGGTCGAATGAAAAACTGTTTTTT. The encoded protein is CASSQIDRSNEKLFF.

About this clone: This sequence may be a read error, since a much larger clone differs from it by one base. The chain uses TRBV19 and TRBJ1-1, with 7 bases identical to TRBD1. The CDR3 is 13 residues long. In germline, CDR1 is LNHDA, CDR2 SQIVND (reference sequence). J lost 3 bases, V lost 5 bases, and 3 bases had no gene match. The CDR3 loop is CASSVDRDTEAFF. The CDR3 nucleotides read TGTGCCAGTAGTGTCGACAGGGACACTGAAGCTTTCTTT.

This clone was observed a handful of times. The genes are TRBV6-2 or TRBV6-3 and TRBJ2-3, with 7 bases that match TRBD2. V lost 2 bases to trimming and J lost 4 bases; unmatched junction nucleotides: 9. In germline, CDR1 is MNHEY, CDR2 SVGEGT. The CDR3 contains 16 residues. The CDR3 sequence is CASSYVAGVGADTQYF. Here the CDR3 DNA reads TGTGCCAGCAGTTACGTCGCGGGAGTAGGGGCAGATACGCAGTATTTT.

V is TRBV19 and J is TRBJ2-1, with a weak D call TRBD2 (5 bases). CDR1 LNHDA and CDR2 SQIVND come from the germline V gene (reference sequence). This CDR3 has 14 residues. Trimming stripped 7 bases from V and 4 bases from J, with 14 bases between. The CDR3 coding sequence is TGTGCCAGTAAGGGCGGGTACTCATACAATGAGCAGTTCTTC. As protein: CASKGGYSYNEQFF.